This T cell receptor (beta chain) was captured in a study of T cells in narcolepsy. Study-level background: Donors had narcolepsy type 1 or type 2, or were healthy controls.

This table comes from immunoSEQ multiplex PCR, and its TCRdb copy is limited to in-frame clones, with some not included. The data show around 26,000 clones, with 84% seen just once and approximately 1.3% held by the top ten. Regarding this clone: Its antigen is not identified.

The study, taken as a whole, reports: HCRT-specific and TRIB2-specific autoreactive clonotypes appeared among same-patient CSF and blood CD4+ clonotypes.

Material for sequencing was CD45RA- memory CD4+ T cells from PBMCs. The source is a human donor with narcolepsy.

CDR3 bases: TGTGCCAGCAGCGGGGCCTTTGTCGGGCAGTTCTTC. It translates to CASSGAFVGQFF. The V gene is TRBV14, the J gene TRBJ2-1; a weak D match, TRBD1 (5 bases). The germline V gene has CDR1 SGHDN and CDR2 FVKESK. The CDR3 covers 12 residues. Trimming removed 5 bases from V and 12 bases from J, with 14 bases in between.